A single sample is the source of the 18 T cell receptor beta chains below, sequenced in a study of CD8 T cells in Susac syndrome. An amount of RNA that ranged from about 0.45 to 1 ug was reverse transcribed with random hexamers. TCRdb reprocessed the immunoSEQ multiplex PCR reads with MiXCR, giving one entry per CDR3 protein. The table includes roughly 150,000 distinct CDR3 sequences, 95% to 96% detected once. The sequenced material came from CD8+ T cells from PBMCs. Every receptor here comes from a human donor with multiple sclerosis.

V usage is TRBV30 and J usage is TRBJ2-7; TRBD2 matches at 11 bases. Germline CDR1 is GTSNPN and CDR2 is SVGIG (reference sequence). V lost 6 bases and J lost 2; bases outside the gene matches: 3. This CDR3 has 13 residues. The CDR3, as DNA: TGTGCCTGTAGCGGGGGGGCCACCTACGAGCAGTACTTC. Translated, it gives CACSGGATYEQYF. Full variable domain (rest looked up from reference TRBV30 and TRBJ2-7): SQTIHQWPATLVQPVGSPLSLECTVEGTSNPNLYWYRQAAGRGLQLLFYSVGIGQISSEVPQNLSASRPQDRQFILSSKKLLLSDSGFYLCACSGGATYEQYFGPGTRLTVT.

The chain couples TRBV29-1 to TRBJ1-2; D is perhaps TRBD1 (5 bases). The CDR3 loop spans 12 amino acids. Trimming took off 3 bases at V and 8 bases at J, with 13 bases between the two ends. Germline V lookup: CDR1 SQVTM, CDR2 ANQGSEA. The CDR3 nucleotides read TGCAGCGTTGAGAGGGGATCCCACGGCTACACCTTC. Protein product: CSVERGSHGYTF. The entire variable domain, with the rest obtained from reference TRBV29-1 and TRBJ1-2, is as follows: SAVISQKPSRDICQRGTSLTIQCQVDSQVTMMFWYRQQPGQSLTLIATANQGSEATYESGFVIDKFPISRPNLTFSTLTVSNMSPEDSSIYLCSVERGSHGYTFGSGTRLTVV.

J is TRBJ2-2 and V is TRBV7-6; 10 nucleotides line up with TRBD2. V was clipped by 6 bases and J by 6 bases; unmatched bases: 7. CDR3 length: 15 residues. Germline V lookup: CDR1 SGHVS, CDR2 FNYEAQ. The CDR3 sequence is CASRERSGGAGELFF. For the CDR3, the DNA is TGTGCCAGCAGAGAAAGGAGCGGGGGGGCCGGGGAGCTGTTTTTT. Filled out from reference TRBV7-6 and TRBJ2-2, the complete variable domain reads GAGVSQSPRYKVTKRGQDVALRCDPISGHVSLYWYRQALGQGPEFLTYFNYEAQQDKSGLPNDRFSAERPEGSISTLTIQRTEQRDSAMYRCASRERSGGAGELFFGEGSRLTVL.

The chain couples TRBV6-5 to TRBJ2-7; D call uncertain. The CDR3 length is 14 residues. V was pared by 5 bases and J by 3 bases, with 14 bases between. Per germline, CDR1 MNHEY and CDR2 SVGAGI. The CDR3 DNA is TGTGCCAGCAGTCGTTATACCTTGGACTACGAGCAGTACTTC. Translated, it gives CASSRYTLDYEQYF.

The chain is built from TRBV30 and TRBJ2-1; 8 bases align to TRBD2. Trimming cost V 8 bases and J 8 bases; bases outside gene matches: 5. Germline loops: CDR1 GTSNPN, CDR2 SVGIG (reference sequence). The CDR3 consists of 11 residues. CDR3 protein: CARGGLDEQFF. In DNA, the CDR3 is TGTGCCCGGGGGGGCTTGGATGAGCAGTTCTTC.

The chain uses TRBV9 and TRBJ2-1; either TRBD1 or TRBD2 may supply D (5 bases each). The CDR3 is made up of 14 amino acids. V was cut by 0 bases and J by 10 bases, with 14 bases left in between. Germline CDR1 SGDLS, CDR2 YYNGEE. The chain's CDR3 is CASSVAWSGREQFF. CDR3 nucleotide sequence: TGTGCCAGCAGCGTAGCTTGGTCGGGGCGGGAGCAGTTCTTC.

The CDR3 DNA follows: TGTGCCAGCAGTCAGGGGGCGCGGTCGGCCGGGGAGCTGTTTTTT. Its translation: CASSQGARSAGELFF. J is TRBJ2-2 and V is TRBV12-3 or TRBV12-4; TRBD1 matches at 8 bases. The CDR3 covers 15 residues. With 5 bases clipped from V and 6 bases from J, the junction kept 8 bases outside the gene matches.

This rearrangement joins TRBV12-3 or TRBV12-4 to TRBJ2-3; 8 positions agree with TRBD2. The CDR3 consists of 15 residues. Unmatched junction bases numbered 6, after V lost 2 bases and J lost 5 bases. CDR3 region: CASSLQAGAGDTQYF. The DNA for the CDR3 is TGTGCCAGCAGTTTACAAGCGGGGGCTGGAGATACGCAGTATTTT.

This rearrangement joins TRBV19 to TRBJ2-2; D is unresolved. CDR1 is LNHDA and CDR2 is SQIVND in the germline V gene (reference sequence). V gave up 5 bases and J gave up 0 bases, with 7 bases separating them. This CDR3 is 14 amino acids long. The CDR3 region has the DNA TGTGCCAGTAGTTTCTTCGCGAACACCGGGGAGCTGTTTTTT. This encodes CASSFFANTGELFF.

This chain links TRBV20-1 with TRBJ2-7; weak D call: TRBD1 (6 bases). This CDR3 spans 14 amino acids. Trimming removed 3 bases at V and 1 base at J, with 13 bases between. Germline V gives CDR1 DFQATT, CDR2 SNEGSKA (reference sequence). The CDR3 nucleotides read TGCAGTGCTAGTAACCCGGGACAATCCTACGAGCAGTACTTC. As protein: CSASNPGQSYEQYF.

V is TRBV20-1 and J is TRBJ2-5, with TRBD2 matching 7 bases. This CDR3 has 16 amino acids. The germline gives CDR1 DFQATT, CDR2 SNEGSKA (reference sequence). V trimming: 0 bases; J trimming: 4 bases; junction bases outside the gene matches: 11. In DNA, the CDR3 is TGCAGTGCTAGAGATCGGGGTAGCGGGTCGGGAGAGACCCAGTACTTC. It codes for CSARDRGSGSGETQYF.

This clonotype was observed a single time. The chain uses TRBV5-6 and TRBJ2-7, with 8 positions matching TRBD1. The CDR3 has 17 amino acids. CDR1 is SGHDT, CDR2 YYEEEE, per germline. J gave up 3 bases and V 2 bases, and 13 bases lay outside the gene matches. In nucleotides, the CDR3 is TGTGCCAGCAGCTTTGTCGAAGCCGGACAGGGATACTACGAGCAGTACTTC. Translating gives CASSFVEAGQGYYEQYF.

The rearrangement joins TRBV9 to TRBJ2-3; 8 bases fit TRBD2. This CDR3 has 15 residues. CDR1 and CDR2 from the germline V gene are SGDLS and YYNGEE. V shed 4 bases and J 6 bases; nucleotides not matched to a gene: 10. The CDR3 DNA sequence: TGTGCCAGCAGCCCCGGACGGGGGGGCCACGATACGCAGTATTTT. Protein product: CASSPGRGGHDTQYF.

The chain combines TRBV20-1 with TRBJ2-7; D is ambiguous. Trimming took 4 bases from V and 3 from J, leaving 22 bases between them. Germline V CDR1 and CDR2: DFQATT, SNEGSKA (reference sequence). The CDR3 is made up of 16 amino acids. CDR3 residues: CSAIELKASADYEQYV. DNA of the CDR3: TGCAGTGCTATCGAGCTAAAGGCGTCGGCAGACTACGAGCAGTACGTC.

The chain carries TRBV3-1 and TRBJ2-7; the D is unclear. Trimming cost V 4 bases and J 2 bases, with 12 bases left between them. This CDR3 contains 14 residues. CDR1 and CDR2 (germline): LGHDT, YNNKEL (reference sequence). CDR3 coding DNA: TGTGCCAGCAGCCCCGATTCCTTTCCCTACGAGCAGTACTTC. Translating it yields CASSPDSFPYEQYF.

The chain couples TRBV3-1 to TRBJ1-5; TRBD1 agrees at 8 bases. J was trimmed by 5 bases and V by 4 bases; bases with no gene match: 7. This CDR3 has 15 residues. Germline-derived CDR1 and CDR2 are LGHDT and YNNKEL (reference sequence). CDR3 in DNA: TGTGCCAGCAGCCCCGGGACAGGCCAATATCAGCCCCAGCATTTT. It yields the protein CASSPGTGQYQPQHF.

Note on this clonotype: At one of its ends the junction is not consistent with the germline gene, which may arise from a read error. V and J are TRBV7-7 and TRBJ2-3; D call uncertain. The CDR3 has 14 residues. Germline V gene sequence: CDR1 SSHAT, CDR2 FNYEAQ (reference sequence). As DNA, the CDR3 is TGTGCTAGCAGCTTAGTACCAGCTGCAGATACGCAGTATTTT. Its translation is CASSLVPAADTQYF.

V and J are TRBV9 and TRBJ1-2; maybe TRBD1 (6 bases). V shed 0 bases and J shed 4 bases, with 10 bases lying between them. CDR3 size: 14 residues. Germline assignment: CDR1 SGDLS and CDR2 YYNGEE. CDR3 coding DNA: TGTGCCAGCAGCGTAGAGGACAGCATCTATGGCTACACCTTC. It codes for CASSVEDSIYGYTF.